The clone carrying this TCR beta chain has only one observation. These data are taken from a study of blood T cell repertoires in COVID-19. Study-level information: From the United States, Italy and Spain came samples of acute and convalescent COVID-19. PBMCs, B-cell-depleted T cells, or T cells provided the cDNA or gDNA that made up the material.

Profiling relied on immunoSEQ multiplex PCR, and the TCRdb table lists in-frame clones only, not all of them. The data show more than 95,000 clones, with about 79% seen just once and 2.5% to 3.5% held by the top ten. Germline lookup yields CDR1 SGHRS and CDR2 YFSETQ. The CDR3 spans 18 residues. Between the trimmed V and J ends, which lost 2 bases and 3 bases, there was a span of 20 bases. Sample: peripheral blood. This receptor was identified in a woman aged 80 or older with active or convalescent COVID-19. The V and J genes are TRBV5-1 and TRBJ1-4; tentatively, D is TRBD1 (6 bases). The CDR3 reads CASSLHASHRVANEKLFF. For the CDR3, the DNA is TGCGCCAGCAGCTTACACGCATCGCACAGGGTTGCTAATGAAAAACTGTTTTTT.